Included here is one T cell receptor (beta chain) sequence, with context. The entry originates in a study of T cell changes during pregnancy in multiple sclerosis. Assay: immunoSEQ multiplex PCR; the TCRdb copy retains only in-frame clones and omits some. The data show 30,000 to 40,000 clones, 90% seen once. Germline CDR1 and CDR2: SEHNR and FQNEAQ (reference sequence). V was trimmed by 5 bases and J by 2 bases, leaving 14 bases between them. CDR3 length: 15 amino acids. V usage is TRBV7-9 and J usage is TRBJ2-3; D perhaps matches TRBD2 (6 bases). The specimen was CD4+ T cells from peripheral blood mononuclear cells, collected in the second trimester of pregnancy. The TCR was taken from a female donor with multiple sclerosis, enrolled in a pregnancy study. Here the CDR3 reads CASSPRDLATDTQYF. CDR3 sequence (DNA): TGTGCCAGCAGCCCCCGGGACTTAGCCACAGATACGCAGTATTTT.